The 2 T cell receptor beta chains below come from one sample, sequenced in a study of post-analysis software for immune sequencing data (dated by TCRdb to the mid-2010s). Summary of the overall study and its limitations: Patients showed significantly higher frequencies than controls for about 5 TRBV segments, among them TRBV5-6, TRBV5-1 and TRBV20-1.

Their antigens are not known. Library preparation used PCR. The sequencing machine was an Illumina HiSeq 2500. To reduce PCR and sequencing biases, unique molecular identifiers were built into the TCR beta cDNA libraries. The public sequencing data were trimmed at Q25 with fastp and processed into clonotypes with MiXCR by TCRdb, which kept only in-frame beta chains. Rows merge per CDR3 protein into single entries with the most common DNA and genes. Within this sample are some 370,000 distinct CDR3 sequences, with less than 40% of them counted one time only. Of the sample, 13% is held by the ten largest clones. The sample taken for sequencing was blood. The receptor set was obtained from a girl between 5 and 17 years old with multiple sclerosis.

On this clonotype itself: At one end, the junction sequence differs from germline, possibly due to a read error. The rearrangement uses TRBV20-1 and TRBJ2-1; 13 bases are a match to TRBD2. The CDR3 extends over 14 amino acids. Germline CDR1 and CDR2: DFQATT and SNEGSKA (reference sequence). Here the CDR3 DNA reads TGCTGTGCTACTAGCGGGGGGGCCAACCATGAGCAGTTCTTC. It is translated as CCATSGGANHEQFF.

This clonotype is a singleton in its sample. CDR3 nucleotide sequence: TGTGCCAGCAGCTCACTAGAAGTCGGCGGGGCCTTCACAGATACGCAGTATTTT. Translated, it gives CASSSLEVGGAFTDTQYF. The rearrangement uses TRBV7-9 and TRBJ2-3; D is perhaps TRBD2 (6 bases). Germline CDR1 is SEHNR and CDR2 is FQNEAQ (reference sequence). The germline V and J ends were trimmed by 4 bases and 2 bases, with 22 bases remaining between them. This CDR3 comprises 18 residues.